The clone carrying this T cell receptor (beta chain) was recorded a few times. V lost 1 base and J lost 0, with 25 bases in between. The CDR3 consists of 21 residues. Germline CDR1 MGHRA, CDR2 YSYEKL. The data derive from a study of blood T cell repertoires in COVID-19. TCRdb keeps only in-frame clones here, not all; method: immunoSEQ multiplex PCR. The sample consists of over 45,000 clones, roughly 87% of them appearing once. The chain has TRBV4-1 and TRBJ2-4; tentative D call: TRBD2 (6 bases). The specimen was peripheral blood. The receptor comes from a man in his forties with COVID-19, enrolled during active disease. CDR3 residues: CASSQGAVGGRLPIAKNIQYF. DNA of the CDR3: TGCGCCAGCAGCCAAGGCGCTGTGGGAGGACGCCTCCCAATAGCCAAAAACATTCAGTACTTC.